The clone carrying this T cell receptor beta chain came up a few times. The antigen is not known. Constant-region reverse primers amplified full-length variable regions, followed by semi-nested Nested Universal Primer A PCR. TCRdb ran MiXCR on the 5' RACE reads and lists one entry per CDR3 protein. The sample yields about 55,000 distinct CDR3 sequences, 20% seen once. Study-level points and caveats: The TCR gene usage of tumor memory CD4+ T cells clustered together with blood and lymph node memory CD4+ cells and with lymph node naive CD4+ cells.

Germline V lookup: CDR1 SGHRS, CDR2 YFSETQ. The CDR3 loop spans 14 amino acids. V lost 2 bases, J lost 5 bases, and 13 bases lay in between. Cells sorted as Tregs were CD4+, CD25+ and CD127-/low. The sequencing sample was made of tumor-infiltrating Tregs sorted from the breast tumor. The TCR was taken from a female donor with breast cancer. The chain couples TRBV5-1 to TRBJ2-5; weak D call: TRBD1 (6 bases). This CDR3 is CASSLPGQSETQYF. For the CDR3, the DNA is TGCGCCAGCAGCTTACCTGGACAGTCGGAGACCCAGTACTTC.